This is a list of T cell receptor beta chains from one sample in a study of blood T cells in healthy people across ages. TCRdb re-called the 5' RACE reads through MiXCR, storing one row per CDR3 protein. Of about a million distinct CDR3 sequences detected, about 48% appear once; the ten largest clones hold over 10%. Sequencing was performed on blood. The source of these receptors is a man aged 30 to 39 in good health. Each CDR3 is given with its conserved first and last residue. The order of the fields is D gene, clone size, J gene, V gene, CDR3 DNA, CDR3 protein. A D gene is named only where the DNA matches it firmly. Where a row states a size, it is once, few, many or the class of an expanded clone; other rows omit it.

d_call: -
clone_size: -
j_call: TRBJ2-7
v_call: TRBV20-1
cdr3_nt: TGCAGTGCTAGCCGTTCCCGGAACGGCGACTACGAGCAGTACTTC
cdr3_aa: CSASRSRNGDYEQYF

d_call: -
clone_size: -
j_call: TRBJ1-2
v_call: TRBV20-1
cdr3_nt: TGCAGTGCTACCGGGACGGAGGAAAACTATGGCTACACCTTC
cdr3_aa: CSATGTEENYGYTF

d_call: TRBD2
clone_size: few
j_call: TRBJ2-5
v_call: TRBV4-1
cdr3_nt: TGCGCCAGCAGCCAAGTGGGGACTAACCAAGAGACCCAGTACTTC
cdr3_aa: CASSQVGTNQETQYF

d_call: -
clone_size: -
j_call: TRBJ2-5
v_call: TRBV20-1
cdr3_nt: TGCAGTGCTAGAGGGCGGACGGAAGAGACCCAGTACTTC
cdr3_aa: CSARGRTEETQYF

d_call: TRBD2
clone_size: -
j_call: TRBJ2-5
v_call: TRBV7-2
cdr3_nt: TGTGCCAGCAGCTCCGCCGGACTAGCCCAAGAGACCCAGTACTTC
cdr3_aa: CASSSAGLAQETQYF

d_call: -
clone_size: -
j_call: TRBJ2-3
v_call: TRBV9
cdr3_nt: TGTGCCAGCAGCGCGGAATTGAGCACAGATACGCAGTATTTT
cdr3_aa: CASSAELSTDTQYF

d_call: -
clone_size: -
j_call: TRBJ2-5
v_call: TRBV7-9
cdr3_nt: TGTGCCAGCAGCTTAGGAGGGTCGGGGAAACTGTACCAAGAGACCCAGTACTTC
cdr3_aa: CASSLGGSGKLYQETQYF

d_call: -
clone_size: -
j_call: TRBJ1-5
v_call: TRBV6-5
cdr3_nt: TGTGCCAGTCGAGATACCAAAAATCAGCCCCAGCATTTT
cdr3_aa: CASRDTKNQPQHF

d_call: TRBD2
clone_size: -
j_call: TRBJ2-3
v_call: TRBV12-3/TRBV12-4
cdr3_nt: TGTGCCAGCAGTCAGGGCGGGGGTCCCGGTGAGGCGCAGTATTTT
cdr3_aa: CASSQGGGPGEAQYF

d_call: -
clone_size: -
j_call: TRBJ1-1
v_call: TRBV7-2
cdr3_nt: TGTGCCAGCAGTTTGCGAAGAGACACTGAAGCTTTCTTT
cdr3_aa: CASSLRRDTEAFF

d_call: -
clone_size: -
j_call: TRBJ2-1
v_call: TRBV29-1
cdr3_nt: TGCAGCGTTTCCCCCCAGGGAAACTACAATGAGCAGTTCTTC
cdr3_aa: CSVSPQGNYNEQFF

d_call: TRBD2
clone_size: -
j_call: TRBJ2-1
v_call: TRBV10-3
cdr3_nt: TGTGCCATCAGTGACTCCCAGACTAGCGGGGGCTTAAATGAGCAGTTCTTC
cdr3_aa: CAISDSQTSGGLNEQFF

d_call: -
clone_size: -
j_call: TRBJ2-5
v_call: TRBV5-1
cdr3_nt: TGCGCCAGCAGCGATGAGTACCAAGAGACCCAGTACTTC
cdr3_aa: CASSDEYQETQYF

d_call: -
clone_size: -
j_call: TRBJ2-1
v_call: TRBV29-1
cdr3_nt: TGCAGCGTCCGACCGCGGGGCTCCTACAATGAGCAGTTCTTC
cdr3_aa: CSVRPRGSYNEQFF

d_call: -
clone_size: -
j_call: TRBJ2-7
v_call: TRBV6-1
cdr3_nt: TGTGCCAGCCCAGCGCCAAACAGGGTCGACGAGCAGTACTTC
cdr3_aa: CASPAPNRVDEQYF

d_call: TRBD1
clone_size: -
j_call: TRBJ2-7
v_call: TRBV28
cdr3_nt: TGTGCCAGCAGGTGGACAGGGAATATCTACGAGCAGTACTTC
cdr3_aa: CASRWTGNIYEQYF

d_call: TRBD1
clone_size: -
j_call: TRBJ2-1
v_call: TRBV12-3/TRBV12-4
cdr3_nt: TGTGCCAGCAGCATCGGGACAGGGCGGAATGAGCAGTTCTTC
cdr3_aa: CASSIGTGRNEQFF

d_call: -
clone_size: -
j_call: TRBJ1-1
v_call: TRBV6-5
cdr3_nt: TGTGCCAGCAGTTACCCGATAGGGGAAGGACATTGGAGGGCCACTGAAGCTTTCTTT
cdr3_aa: CASSYPIGEGHWRATEAFF

d_call: TRBD2
clone_size: -
j_call: TRBJ2-3
v_call: TRBV20-1
cdr3_nt: TGCAGTGCTAGAGAACTAGCGGGAGTAGTCCCGTGGGCAGATACGCAGTATTTT
cdr3_aa: CSARELAGVVPWADTQYF

d_call: -
clone_size: -
j_call: TRBJ2-7
v_call: TRBV6-5
cdr3_nt: TGTGCCAGCAGCCCACGGAACGGCGCCTCCTACGAGCAGTACTTC
cdr3_aa: CASSPRNGASYEQYF

d_call: -
clone_size: -
j_call: TRBJ2-3
v_call: TRBV4-1
cdr3_nt: TGCGCCACTCGTCCCTCGGGCGCATTGACAGATACGCAGTATTTT
cdr3_aa: CATRPSGALTDTQYF

d_call: -
clone_size: few
j_call: TRBJ2-7
v_call: TRBV29-1
cdr3_nt: TGCAGCGTTAAAAAGGGGCTAAAGGGGACCTACGAGCAGTACTTC
cdr3_aa: CSVKKGLKGTYEQYF

d_call: -
clone_size: -
j_call: TRBJ1-2
v_call: TRBV28
cdr3_nt: TGTGCCAGCAGATTTATTGGCATCTATGGCTACACCTTC
cdr3_aa: CASRFIGIYGYTF